This TCR beta chain was recorded in a study of blood T cell repertoires in COVID-19. Study-level information: Donors in the United States, Italy and Spain gave samples during acute or convalescent COVID-19. T cells, B-cell-depleted T cells, or PBMCs supplied cDNA or gDNA.

Original methodology: Amplification with reference gene primers provided the estimates of nucleated cell counts. Assay used: immunoSEQ multiplex PCR; TCRdb lists only in-frame clones, some missing. The V and J calls and clone size are taken from that table; D and trimming were inferred from the DNA. The repertoire holds roughly 210,000 clones, with around 89% as singletons. The CDR3 is 16 residues long. With 4 bases clipped from V and 7 bases from J, the junction kept 10 bases outside the gene matches. Per the germline V gene, CDR1 is SGHRS and CDR2 is YFSETQ. The sequenced sample was peripheral blood. V usage is TRBV5-1 and J usage is TRBJ2-1; 11 positions agree with TRBD2. This TCR derives from a man between 65 and 80 years old with acute or convalescent COVID-19. The CDR3 region has the DNA TGCGCCAGCAGCACGGGATCTAGCGGGAGGCCAAATGAGCAGTTCTTC. This codes for CASSTGSSGRPNEQFF.